These T cell receptor beta chains were read from a single sample in a study of beta chain features in type 1 diabetes. The repertoire was sequenced with immunoSEQ multiplex PCR; TCRdb's copy has only in-frame clones and lacks some. Of 150,000 to 180,000 clones detected, around 8% appear once; the ten largest clones hold 0.55% to 0.75%. Material for sequencing was central memory CD4+ T cells from blood. These receptors were taken from a man between 18 and 29 years old in good health. Each CDR3 is given without its conserved first and last residue. Fields, in order: CDR3 protein, J gene, V gene.

ASSGMGGRETQY | TRBJ2-5 | TRBV6-5
ASSSFNQPQH | TRBJ1-5 | TRBV5-5
ASSYRRRAPYNEQF | TRBJ2-1 | TRBV6-5
AISGGGSFVYEQY | TRBJ2-7 | TRBV10-3
ASSEASLGATQY | TRBJ2-3 | TRBV2
ASSYSRQRSQPQH | TRBJ1-5 | TRBV6-5
ASSYDRANSPLH | TRBJ1-6 | TRBV7-9
SVDPGGGGTEAF | TRBJ1-1 | TRBV29-1
ASSLAGGASQY | TRBJ2-7 | TRBV5-1
ASSFGLAGDEQF | TRBJ2-1 | TRBV7-3
ASSYPGLANEQF | TRBJ2-1 | TRBV5-6
ASRSGTGGTHEQY | TRBJ2-7 | TRBV6-5
ASSRRGSVSNYGYT | TRBJ1-2 | TRBV6-6
ASILGQGVDTQY | TRBJ2-3 | TRBV6-1
ASSDRVEGNQPQH | TRBJ1-5 | TRBV6-1
SAFPTGFQF | TRBJ2-1 | TRBV20-1
ASISQPSNTGELF | TRBJ2-2 | TRBV5-1
ASSPPPGETQY | TRBJ2-5 | TRBV18
ASSSRDWNTEAF | TRBJ1-1 | TRBV18
ASSLRLQGNEKLF | TRBJ1-4 | TRBV5-4
ASSAEGTDTQY | TRBJ2-3 | TRBV19
ASSQDGVAGREQY | TRBJ2-7 | TRBV4-3
ATTRQEDVFGANVLT | TRBJ2-6 | TRBV28
ASSQWGEADTQY | TRBJ2-3 | TRBV4-3
ASSLAYRETEKLF | TRBJ1-4 | TRBV7-9
ASSQGDQPQH | TRBJ1-5 | TRBV18
ASSILGAKSSEQF | TRBJ2-1 | TRBV19
ASSPLRGGGEQY | TRBJ2-7 | TRBV4-2
SVEEGQGENGYT | TRBJ1-2 | TRBV29-1
SVGGDNRNQPQH | TRBJ1-5 | TRBV29-1
ASSLEFGDYNSPLH | TRBJ1-6 | TRBV11-2
ASSMGLAGGNEQF | TRBJ2-1 | TRBV7-2
ASSLILDREEFDYGYT | TRBJ1-2 | TRBV28
ASSVDHEQY | NA | TRBV9
ASSRPPGFSRGAEAF | TRBJ1-1 | TRBV28
ASSAGLADYNEQF | TRBJ2-1 | TRBV7-2
ASHGTGYGEQY | TRBJ2-7 | TRBV19
AWQGHPTSYEQY | NA | TRBV30
ASSESIGGSYEQY | TRBJ2-7 | TRBV25-1
ASSLMAGGAYEQY | TRBJ2-7 | TRBV28
ASSLGGNPGNTIY | TRBJ1-3 | TRBV7-2
ASSLGSRGPLNQPQH | TRBJ1-5 | TRBV7-2
SVVGQGGWEQY | TRBJ2-7 | TRBV29-1
ASSSTGNTEAF | TRBJ1-1 | TRBV28
ASSEFGQYSPGAF | TRBJ1-1 | TRBV28
ASSIQGGTEAF | TRBJ1-1 | TRBV7-3
ASSLAPAGINNSPLH | TRBJ1-6 | TRBV7-2
ASSLFTIRGIENNSPLH | TRBJ1-6 | TRBV28
ASTRGNNYGYT | TRBJ1-2 | TRBV28
SVAKGGETEAF | TRBJ1-1 | TRBV29-1
ASSYSRGHNEQF | TRBJ2-1 | TRBV6-5
ASSARTGSDTQY | TRBJ2-3 | TRBV7-8
ASSFTGGGFNQPQH | TRBJ1-5 | TRBV7-8
ASSLAWEIDEQY | TRBJ2-7 | TRBV7-2
ASSLEGSSSPLH | TRBJ1-6 | TRBV5-1
ASSYSGASGNTIY | TRBJ1-3 | TRBV6-6
SVEDPIQTSGSSFGNYNEQF | TRBJ2-1 | TRBV29-1
ASSLKGDYNSPLH | TRBJ1-6 | TRBV11-2
ASSRRQGGNQPQH | TRBJ1-5 | TRBV5-6
SVARTGNFGTQY | TRBJ2-3 | TRBV29-1